This T cell receptor (beta chain) was sequenced in a study of naive and memory T cell subsets. Study observations and caveats: In naive cells, over 90% of TCR sequences were seen only once.

This clonotype was counted ten times or more. Its antigen is as yet unknown. The beta constant-region primer was an equimolar mix of two oligonucleotides covering TRBC1 and TRBC2. Ligated cDNA was amplified by four rounds of PCR with nested alpha and beta constant-region primers and SP2. TCRdb analysed the UMI-ligation and nested PCR reads with MiXCR anew, one entry per CDR3 protein. The sample shows 80,000 or so distinct CDR3 sequences, approximately 10% of them seen only once. The V gene lost 1 base and the J gene lost 5 bases, with 9 bases spanning the gap. Germline-derived CDR1 and CDR2 are LGHNA and YNFKEQ. CDR3 length: 13 amino acids.

The sequencing sample was made of naive CD8+ T cells from blood. The sequence was obtained from a human donor in good health. V usage is TRBV4-2 and J usage is TRBJ2-7; maybe TRBD1 (6 bases). DNA for the CDR3: TGTGCCAGCAGCCAAGCTTCAGGGGACGAGCAGTACTTC. The encoded protein is CASSQASGDEQYF.